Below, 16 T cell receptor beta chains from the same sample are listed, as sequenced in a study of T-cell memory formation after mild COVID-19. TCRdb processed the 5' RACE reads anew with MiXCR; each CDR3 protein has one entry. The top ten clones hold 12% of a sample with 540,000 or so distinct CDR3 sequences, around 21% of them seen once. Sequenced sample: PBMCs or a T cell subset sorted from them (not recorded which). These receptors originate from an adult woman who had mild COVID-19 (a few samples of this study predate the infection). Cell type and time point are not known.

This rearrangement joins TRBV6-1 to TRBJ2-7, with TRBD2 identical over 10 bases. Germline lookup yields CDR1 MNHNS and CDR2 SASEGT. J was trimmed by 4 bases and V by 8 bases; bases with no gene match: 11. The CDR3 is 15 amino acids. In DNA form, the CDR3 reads TGTGCCAGCGAAGTGCTAGCGGGAGTAAGGTACGAGCAGTACTTC. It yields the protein CASEVLAGVRYEQYF.

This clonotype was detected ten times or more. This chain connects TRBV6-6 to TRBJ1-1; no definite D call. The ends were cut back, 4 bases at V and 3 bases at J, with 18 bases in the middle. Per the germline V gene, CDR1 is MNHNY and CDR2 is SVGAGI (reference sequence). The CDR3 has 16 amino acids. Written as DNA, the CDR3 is TGTGCCAGCAGTTCGTACCACATAAACTCGCACACTGAAGCTTTCTTT. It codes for CASSSYHINSHTEAFF.

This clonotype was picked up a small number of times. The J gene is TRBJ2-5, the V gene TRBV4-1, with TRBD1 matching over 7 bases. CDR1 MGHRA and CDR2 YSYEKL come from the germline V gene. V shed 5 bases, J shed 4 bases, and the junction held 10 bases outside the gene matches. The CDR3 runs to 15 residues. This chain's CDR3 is CASSSRDSGGETQYF. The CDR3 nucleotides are TGCGCCAGCAGCTCCCGGGACAGCGGAGGAGAGACCCAGTACTTC.

Here the CDR3 reads CASSHRLNTGAEQYF. In DNA form, the CDR3 reads TGTGCCAGCAGCCATCGGTTAAACACGGGAGCCGAGCAGTACTTC. V gene TRBV3-1 combines with J gene TRBJ2-7, with D possibly TRBD2 on 6 matching bases. This CDR3 has 15 amino acids. The V end lost 3 bases, the J end lost 6 bases, and 18 bases lay between the germline ends. The germline V gene has CDR1 LGHDT and CDR2 YNNKEL (reference sequence).

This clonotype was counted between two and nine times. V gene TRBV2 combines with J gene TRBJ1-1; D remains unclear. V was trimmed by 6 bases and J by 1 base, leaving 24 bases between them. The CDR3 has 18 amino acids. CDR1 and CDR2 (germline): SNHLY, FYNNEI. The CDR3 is CASSAGGHYTPKNTEAFF. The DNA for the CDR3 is TGTGCCAGCAGCGCTGGTGGGCACTACACCCCAAAGAACACTGAAGCTTTCTTT.

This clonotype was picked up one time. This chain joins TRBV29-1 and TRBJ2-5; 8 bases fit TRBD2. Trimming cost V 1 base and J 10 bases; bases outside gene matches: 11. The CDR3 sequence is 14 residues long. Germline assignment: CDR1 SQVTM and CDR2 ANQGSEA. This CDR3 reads CSVEALSSGLGQYF. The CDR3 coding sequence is TGCAGCGTTGAAGCGTTGTCTAGCGGGCTGGGCCAGTACTTC. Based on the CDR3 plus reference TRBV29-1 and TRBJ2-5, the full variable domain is SAVISQKPSRDICQRGTSLTIQCQVDSQVTMMFWYRQQPGQSLTLIATANQGSEATYESGFVIDKFPISRPNLTFSTLTVSNMSPEDSSIYLCSVEALSSGLGQYFGPGTRLLVL.

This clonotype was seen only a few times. The CDR3 DNA follows: TGCAGTGCTTTAGGGGGACTAGCGAACTACAATGAGCAGTTCTTC. It codes for CSALGGLANYNEQFF. J is TRBJ2-1 and V is TRBV20-1, with TRBD2 identical over 10 bases. The CDR3 consists of 15 residues. Germline V gives CDR1 DFQATT, CDR2 SNEGSKA (reference sequence). J lost 3 bases, V lost 5 bases, and 7 bases had no gene match.

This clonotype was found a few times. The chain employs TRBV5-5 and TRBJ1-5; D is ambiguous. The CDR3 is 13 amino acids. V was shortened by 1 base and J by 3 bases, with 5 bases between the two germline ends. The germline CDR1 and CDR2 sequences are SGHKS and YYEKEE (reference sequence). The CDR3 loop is CASSLFVNQPQHF. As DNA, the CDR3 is TGTGCCAGCAGCTTGTTCGTCAATCAGCCCCAGCATTTT.

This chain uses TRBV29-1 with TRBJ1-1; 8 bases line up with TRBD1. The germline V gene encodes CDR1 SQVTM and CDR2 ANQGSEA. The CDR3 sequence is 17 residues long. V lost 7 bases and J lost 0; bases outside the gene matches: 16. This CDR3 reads CSAATGAGGDMNTEAFF. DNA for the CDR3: TGCAGCGCCGCGACAGGGGCGGGAGGTGATATGAACACTGAAGCTTTCTTT.

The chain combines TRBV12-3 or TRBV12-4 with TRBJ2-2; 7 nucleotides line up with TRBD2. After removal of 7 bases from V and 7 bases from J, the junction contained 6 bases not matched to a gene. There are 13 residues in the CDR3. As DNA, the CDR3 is TGTGCCAGCACCTCCTGGGAGGGCGGGGAGCTGTTTTTT. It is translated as CASTSWEGGELFF.

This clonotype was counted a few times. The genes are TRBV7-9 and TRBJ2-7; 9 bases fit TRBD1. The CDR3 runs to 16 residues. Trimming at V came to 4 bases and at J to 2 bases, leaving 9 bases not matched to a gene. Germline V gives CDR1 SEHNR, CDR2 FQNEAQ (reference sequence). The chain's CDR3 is CASSSITGTGTYEQYF. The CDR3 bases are TGTGCCAGCAGCTCAATCACCGGGACAGGGACCTACGAGCAGTACTTC.

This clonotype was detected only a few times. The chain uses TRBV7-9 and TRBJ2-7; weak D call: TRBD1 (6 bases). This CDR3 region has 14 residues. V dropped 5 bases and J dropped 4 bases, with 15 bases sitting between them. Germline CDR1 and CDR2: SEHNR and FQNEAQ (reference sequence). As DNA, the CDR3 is TGTGCCAGCAGCCACGGTGGGGGCCCGTACGAGCAGTACTTC. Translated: CASSHGGGPYEQYF.

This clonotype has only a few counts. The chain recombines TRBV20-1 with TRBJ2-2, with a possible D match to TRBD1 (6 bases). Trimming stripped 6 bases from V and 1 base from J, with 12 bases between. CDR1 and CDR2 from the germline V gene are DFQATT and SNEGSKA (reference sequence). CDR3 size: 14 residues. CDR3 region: CSAATGQNTGELFF. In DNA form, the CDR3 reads TGCAGTGCAGCAACAGGGCAGAACACCGGGGAGCTGTTTTTT.

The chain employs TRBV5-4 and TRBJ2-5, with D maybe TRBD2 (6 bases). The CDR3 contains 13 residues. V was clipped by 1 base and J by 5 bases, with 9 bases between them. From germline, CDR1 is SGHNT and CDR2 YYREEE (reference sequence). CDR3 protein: CASSLSLAETQYF. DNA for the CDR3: TGTGCCAGCAGCTTGAGTCTAGCGGAGACCCAGTACTTC.

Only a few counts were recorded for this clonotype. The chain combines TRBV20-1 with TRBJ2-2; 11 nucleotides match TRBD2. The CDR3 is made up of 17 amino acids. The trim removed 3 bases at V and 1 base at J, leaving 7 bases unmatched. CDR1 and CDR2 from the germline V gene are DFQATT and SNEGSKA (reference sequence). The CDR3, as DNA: TGCAGTGCTAGTGCCCTTCTAGCGGGGGGGAACACCGGGGAGCTGTTTTTT. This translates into CSASALLAGGNTGELFF.

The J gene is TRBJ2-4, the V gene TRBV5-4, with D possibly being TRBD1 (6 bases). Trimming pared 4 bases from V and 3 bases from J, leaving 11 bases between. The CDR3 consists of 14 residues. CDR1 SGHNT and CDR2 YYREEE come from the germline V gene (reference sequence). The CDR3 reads CASSQGFDKNIQYF. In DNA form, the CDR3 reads TGTGCCAGCAGCCAGGGGTTTGACAAAAACATTCAGTACTTC. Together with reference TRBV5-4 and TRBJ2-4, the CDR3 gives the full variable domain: ETGVTQSPTHLIKTRGQQVTLRCSSQSGHNTVSWYQQALGQGPQFIFQYYREEENGRGNFPPRFSGLQFPNYSSELNVNALELDDSALYLCASSQGFDKNIQYFGAGTRLSVL.